The 25 T cell receptor beta chains reported below all come from one sample, sequenced in a study of cytomegalovirus exposure and HLA in healthy donors. Both 60 Vbeta primers and 13 Jbeta primers went into the PCR. The data were produced by immunoSEQ multiplex PCR, yet TCRdb's version contains in-frame clones alone and is incomplete. The top ten hold about 0.23% of the sample, which has more than 200,000 clones, less than 80% seen once. Sequenced input: PBMCs. These receptors all come from a girl aged 2 to 10 in good health and CMV-seronegative.

The chain employs TRBV4-1 and TRBJ2-2, with D perhaps matching TRBD2 (6 bases). The germline V gene has CDR1 MGHRA and CDR2 YSYEKL. This CDR3 is 16 amino acids long. The V end lost 1 base, the J end lost 4 bases, and 13 bases lay between the germline ends. The CDR3 region is CASSQVGRRGTGELFF. The CDR3 nucleotides read TGCGCCAGCAGCCAAGTAGGTCGGCGGGGCACCGGGGAGCTGTTTTTT.

This chain joins TRBV7-2 and TRBJ2-1; 8 bases align to TRBD2. The junction had 10 bases not matched to a gene; V was cut back by 3 bases and J by 3 bases. The germline V gene encodes CDR1 SGHTA and CDR2 FQGNSA. The CDR3 sequence is 17 residues long. CDR3 sequence reads: CASSFLSSGRIYNEQFF. The DNA of the CDR3 is TGTGCCAGCAGCTTCCTGTCTAGCGGGCGGATCTACAATGAGCAGTTCTTC.

The J gene is TRBJ1-2, the V gene TRBV4-1; D ambiguous. Germline lookup yields CDR1 MGHRA and CDR2 YSYEKL. V lost 2 bases and J 2 bases, leaving 15 bases between the germline ends. The CDR3 covers 16 residues. CDR3 residues: CASSQPRRGPNYGYTF. The CDR3 DNA is TGCGCCAGCAGCCAACCTAGGCGGGGTCCAAACTATGGCTACACCTTC.

This clone was seen a single time. This sequence joins TRBV19 and TRBJ1-5; D is uncertain. With 7 bases removed from V and 6 bases from J, the gap between germline ends came to 13 bases. Germline CDR1 is LNHDA and CDR2 is SQIVND (reference sequence). The CDR3 spans 13 residues. The CDR3 loop reads CASNWRIGQPQHF. As DNA, the CDR3 is TGTGCCAGTAATTGGAGGATAGGTCAGCCCCAGCATTTT.

This chain links TRBV9 with TRBJ2-2; TRBD1 aligns across 10 bases. V lost 3 bases, J lost 6 bases, and 14 bases stayed unmatched. CDR1 and CDR2 (germline): SGDLS, YYNGEE. The CDR3 has 18 residues. The CDR3 here is CASSARQGAGVRAGELFF. CDR3 sequence (DNA): TGTGCCAGCAGCGCCAGACAGGGGGCGGGGGTCAGGGCCGGGGAGCTGTTTTTT. The entire variable domain, with the rest obtained from reference TRBV9 and TRBJ2-2, is as follows: DSGVTQTPKHLITATGQRVTLRCSPRSGDLSVYWYQQSLDQGLQFLIQYYNGEERAKGNILERFSAQQFPDLHSELNLSSLELGDSALYFCASSARQGAGVRAGELFFGEGSRLTVL.

The rearrangement joins TRBV7-9 to TRBJ2-1; D unresolved. Trimming shortened V by 5 bases and J by 2 bases, and 13 bases separated the two germline ends. The CDR3 consists of 15 residues. The germline V gene has CDR1 SEHNR and CDR2 FQNEAQ (reference sequence). This chain's CDR3 is CASSPFFNPYNEQFF. The CDR3 coding sequence is TGTGCCAGCAGCCCCTTTTTTAATCCCTACAATGAGCAGTTCTTC.

The chain combines TRBV6-5 with TRBJ2-7, with 11 bases matching TRBD2. Germline CDR1 MNHEY, CDR2 SVGAGI. This CDR3 region has 15 residues. The V segment lost 5 bases and the J segment 1 base; nucleotides outside the gene matches: 4. The CDR3 protein is CASSTGLAASYEQYF. The CDR3 nucleotides read TGTGCCAGCAGTACGGGACTAGCGGCTTCCTACGAGCAGTACTTC.

Here the CDR3 DNA reads TGTGCCAGCAGCTTAGCGCTGTGGCGGGGGGGCCGGGAGACCCAGTACTTC. This translates into CASSLALWRGGRETQYF. The V call is TRBV7-9, the J call TRBJ2-5; 9 positions agree with TRBD2. CDR1 SEHNR and CDR2 FQNEAQ come from the germline V gene (reference sequence). There are 17 residues in the CDR3. With 0 bases clipped from V and 5 bases from J, the junction kept 10 bases outside the gene matches.

A single count supports this clone. The chain is built from TRBV5-4 and TRBJ2-7; D perhaps matches TRBD2 (5 bases). Between the trimmed V and J ends, which lost 0 bases and 4 bases, there was a span of 8 bases. Germline CDR1 is SGHNT and CDR2 is YYREEE (reference sequence). The CDR3 extends over 13 amino acids. CDR3 region: CASSLGELYEQYF. The CDR3, as DNA: TGTGCCAGCAGCTTGGGGGAGCTTTACGAGCAGTACTTC.

The chain is built from TRBV6-5 and TRBJ1-2, with D possibly being TRBD1 (5 bases). The germline gives CDR1 MNHEY, CDR2 SVGAGI. V was shortened by 2 bases and J by 7 bases, with 14 bases between the two germline ends. This CDR3 has 14 amino acids. The CDR3 spells CASSYESRVPGYTF. The CDR3 coding sequence is TGTGCCAGCAGTTACGAGAGCAGGGTACCTGGCTACACCTTC.

The rearrangement uses TRBV7-9 and TRBJ2-3; 7 positions match TRBD1. The germline V gene encodes CDR1 SEHNR and CDR2 FQNEAQ (reference sequence). This CDR3 spans 16 amino acids. V lost 5 bases to trimming and J lost 1 base; unmatched junction nucleotides: 9. The CDR3 DNA reads as TGTGCCAGCAGCCCCTGGTTAGGACAGGGCACAGATACGCAGTATTTT. Residues: CASSPWLGQGTDTQYF.

The rearrangement uses TRBV14 and TRBJ2-5; 10 bases match TRBD2. V shed 1 base and J 2 bases; nucleotides not matched to a gene: 1. Germline V gene sequence: CDR1 SGHDN, CDR2 FVKESK. The CDR3 consists of 15 residues. The CDR3 nucleotides are TGTGCCAGCAGCCAAGGTAGCGGGGGGCAAGAGACCCAGTACTTC. It yields the protein CASSQGSGGQETQYF. The full variable domain, rest sourced from reference TRBV14 and TRBJ2-5, is EAGVTQFPSHSVIEKGQTVTLRCDPISGHDNLYWYRRVMGKEIKFLLHFVKESKQDESGMPNNRFLAERTGGTYSTLKVQPAELEDSGVYFCASSQGSGGQETQYFGPGTRLLVL.

This clone was seen a few times. Other nucleotide sequences from this sample produce the same CDR3. This chain uses TRBV7-9 with TRBJ2-5; 11 nucleotides line up with TRBD2. CDR3 length equals 15 residues. Looked up from germline, CDR1 is SEHNR and CDR2 is FQNEAQ (reference sequence). J was trimmed by 4 bases and V by 2 bases; bases with no gene match: 3. CDR3 region: CASSLRLAGGETQYF. The CDR3 nucleotides are TGTGCCAGCAGCTTAAGGCTAGCGGGGGGAGAGACCCAGTACTTC.

The genes are TRBV2 and TRBJ1-2; D call uncertain. CDR1 SNHLY and CDR2 FYNNEI come from the germline V gene. The V end lost 9 bases, the J end lost 0 bases, and 17 bases lay between the germline ends. The CDR3 has 15 residues. CDR3 loop: CASVTRSGANYGYTF. DNA of the CDR3: TGTGCCAGTGTCACGCGGAGTGGAGCTAACTATGGCTACACCTTC.

The chain recombines TRBV19 with TRBJ2-3; 11 bases are a match to TRBD2. There are 15 residues in the CDR3. Germline CDR1 LNHDA, CDR2 SQIVND (reference sequence). After removal of 9 bases from V and 0 bases from J, the junction contained 5 bases not matched to a gene. The chain's CDR3 is CASRLAGTSTDTQYF. Written as DNA, the CDR3 is TGTGCCAGCAGACTAGCGGGGACGAGCACAGATACGCAGTATTTT.

The V gene is TRBV5-1, the J gene TRBJ1-5; D is perhaps TRBD1 (6 bases). CDR1 and CDR2 (germline): SGHRS, YFSETQ. The CDR3 is made up of 15 amino acids. The V gene lost 2 bases and the J gene lost 5 bases, with 14 bases spanning the gap. CDR3 sequence reads: CASSLSSRGDQPQHF. DNA for the CDR3: TGCGCCAGCAGCTTATCGAGCAGGGGCGATCAGCCCCAGCATTTT.

The rearrangement links TRBV5-4 to TRBJ2-1; D might be TRBD2 (5 bases). The CDR3 sequence is 13 residues long. V was trimmed by 2 bases and J by 5 bases, leaving 8 bases between them. In germline, CDR1 is SGHNT, CDR2 YYREEE (reference sequence). The CDR3 region is CASSLTRNNEQFF. The CDR3 region has the DNA TGTGCCAGCAGCTTAACTAGAAACAATGAGCAGTTCTTC.

The CDR3 sequence is CASSPLGGGRINEQFF. CDR3 bases: TGTGCCAGCAGTCCTCTGGGGGGGGGACGGATTAATGAGCAGTTCTTC. The chain has TRBV5-4 and TRBJ2-1; 7 bases are a match to TRBD2. Trimming cost V 5 bases and J 7 bases; bases outside gene matches: 15. The CDR3 is 16 residues long. The germline V gene has CDR1 SGHNT and CDR2 YYREEE (reference sequence).

This chain's CDR3 is CASSLAGPVEAFF. Here the CDR3 DNA reads TGCGCCAGCAGCTTGGCAGGGCCGGTAGAGGCTTTCTTT. The chain combines TRBV5-1 with TRBJ1-1, with D tentatively TRBD1 (5 bases). Germline CDR1 reads SGHRS; CDR2 reads YFSETQ. The length of the CDR3 is 13 residues. Trimming removed 0 bases from V and 11 bases from J, with 14 bases in between. The full variable domain, in which reference TRBV5-1 and TRBJ1-1 provide the parts outside the CDR3, is KAGVTQTPRYLIKTRGQQVTLSCSPISGHRSVSWYQQTPGQGLQFLFEYFSETQRNKGNFPGRFSGRQFSNSRSEMNVSTLELGDSALYLCASSLAGPVEAFFGQGTRLTVV.

V is TRBV11-1 and J is TRBJ1-1, with 8 bases aligning to TRBD1. Germline CDR1 reads SGHAT; CDR2 reads FQDESV (reference sequence). V gave up 5 bases and J gave up 1 base; unmatched junction bases: 6. This CDR3 has 15 residues. As DNA, the CDR3 is TGTGCCAGCAGCCGAGCGACAGGGGCGAACACTGAAGCTTTCTTT. This codes for CASSRATGANTEAFF.

The V gene is TRBV5-4, the J gene TRBJ2-3, with 8 bases aligning to TRBD1. Germline values: CDR1 SGHNT, CDR2 YYREEE (reference sequence). With V trimmed by 5 bases and J by 8 bases, 10 bases remained unmatched. The CDR3 length is 14 residues. The CDR3 coding sequence is TGTGCCAGCAGACCCGGACAGGGATCAGGTACGCAGTATTTT. Amino acid sequence: CASRPGQGSGTQYF.

This chain joins TRBV6-4 and TRBJ2-2; 8 bases map to TRBD1. Trimming cost V 6 bases and J 4 bases; bases outside gene matches: 4. Germline CDR1 and CDR2: MRHNA and SNTAGT. The CDR3 covers 14 residues. The CDR3 sequence is CASRGQGTTGELFF. The CDR3, as DNA: TGTGCCAGCAGAGGACAGGGAACCACCGGGGAGCTGTTTTTT.

The CDR3 sequence is CASSRGQTSEQFF. For the CDR3, the DNA is TGTGCCAGCAGTAGGGGACAGACATCAGAGCAGTTCTTC. This chain links TRBV7-6 with TRBJ2-1; 7 positions agree with TRBD1. The CDR3 has 13 amino acids. Germline CDR1 and CDR2: SGHVS and FNYEAQ. V lost 6 bases, J lost 10 bases, and 9 bases stayed unmatched.

The chain has TRBV2 and TRBJ1-4, with TRBD1 matching over 8 bases. This CDR3 region has 15 residues. Germline V gene data show CDR1 as SNHLY and CDR2 as FYNNEI. V shed 6 bases, J shed 1 base, and the junction held 4 bases outside the gene matches. CDR3 DNA: TGTGCCAGCAGACTTGACAGGGGAACTAATGAAAAACTGTTTTTT. Residues: CASRLDRGTNEKLFF.

The J gene is TRBJ2-1, the V gene TRBV6-1, with TRBD2 identical over 8 bases. The CDR3 length is 16 residues. Germline V gene sequence: CDR1 MNHNS, CDR2 SASEGT. J gave up 3 bases and V 2 bases, and 6 bases lay outside the gene matches. Here the CDR3 DNA reads TGTGCCAGCAGTGAACGGGCAGGGACTAGCTACAATGAGCAGTTCTTC. Its protein product is CASSERAGTSYNEQFF.